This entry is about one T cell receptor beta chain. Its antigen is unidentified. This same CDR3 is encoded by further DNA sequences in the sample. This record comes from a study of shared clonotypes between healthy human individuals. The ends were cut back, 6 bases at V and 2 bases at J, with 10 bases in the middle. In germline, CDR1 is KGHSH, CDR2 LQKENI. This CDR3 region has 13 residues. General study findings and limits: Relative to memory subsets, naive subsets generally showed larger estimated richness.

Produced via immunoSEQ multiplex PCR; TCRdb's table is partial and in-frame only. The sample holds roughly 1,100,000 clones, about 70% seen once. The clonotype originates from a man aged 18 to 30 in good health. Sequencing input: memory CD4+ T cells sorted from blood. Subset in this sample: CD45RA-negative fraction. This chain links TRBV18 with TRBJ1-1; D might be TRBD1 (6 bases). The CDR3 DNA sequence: TGTGCCAGCTCGTCGGACAGAAACACTGAAGCTTTCTTT. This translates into CASSSDRNTEAFF.